What follows are 20 T cell receptor beta chains derived from one specimen sequenced in a study of beta chain features in type 1 diabetes. Study-level points and caveats: Type 1 diabetes patients had TCRB CDR3s that were shorter (moderately but significantly so) in all four CD4+ subsets.

The entirety of the isolated RNA underwent reverse transcription, so expressed TCRB transcripts were sequenced. Profiled with immunoSEQ multiplex PCR; TCRdb holds only in-frame clones, not every one. The table lists a few hundred thousand clones, less than 15% of them singletons. The antigens these receptors bind are not known. The source material was naive CD4+ T cells from blood. The receptors were sampled from a woman younger than 35 with type 1 diabetes.

The sample holds a few counts of this clone. J is TRBJ2-7 and V is TRBV2; possibly TRBD2 for D (6 bases). The V gene lost 8 bases and the J gene lost 6 bases, with 14 bases spanning the gap. This CDR3 region has 12 residues. From germline, CDR1 is SNHLY and CDR2 FYNNEI. CDR3 nucleotides: TGTGCCAGCGGGGTGACTAGAGGCGAGCAGTACTTC. This gives the protein CASGVTRGEQYF.

In its sample, this clone was seen a few times. The rearrangement joins TRBV2 to TRBJ1-5; 8 nucleotides agree with TRBD1. The junction had 7 bases not matched to a gene; V was cut back by 3 bases and J by 3 bases. The CDR3 totals 16 residues. CDR1 SNHLY and CDR2 FYNNEI come from the germline V gene. The CDR3 sequence is CASSEQGQGHNQPQHF. The CDR3 coding sequence is TGTGCCAGCAGTGAGCAAGGACAGGGCCACAATCAGCCCCAGCATTTT.

The J gene is TRBJ2-7, the V gene TRBV7-9; 7 bases are shared with TRBD1. The CDR3 length is 14 residues. CDR1 and CDR2 from the germline V gene are SEHNR and FQNEAQ (reference sequence). Losses at the gene ends were 5 bases for V and 2 bases for J; bases not matched to a gene: 6. This chain's CDR3 is CASSPGQAAYEQYF. As DNA, the CDR3 is TGTGCCAGCAGCCCCGGACAGGCGGCCTACGAGCAGTACTTC.

J is TRBJ1-5 and V is TRBV9; 11 nucleotides align to TRBD1. The CDR3 has 17 amino acids. Per the germline V gene, CDR1 is SGDLS and CDR2 is YYNGEE. V lost 3 bases and J lost 5; bases outside the gene matches: 10. CDR3: CASSEGTGGYFDQPQHF. The CDR3 DNA reads TGTGCCAGCAGCGAGGGGACAGGGGGTTATTTCGATCAGCCCCAGCATTTT.

The rearrangement uses TRBV27 and TRBJ2-1; weak D call: TRBD2 (7 bases). V dropped 6 bases and J dropped 9 bases, with 18 bases sitting between them. CDR1 and CDR2 from the germline V gene are MNHEY and SMNVEV (reference sequence). The CDR3 is made up of 14 amino acids. DNA of the CDR3: TGTGCCAGCAGCCATTTTACAGGGAGGGGTGAGCAGTTCTTC. This gives the protein CASSHFTGRGEQFF.

The rearrangement uses TRBV25-1 and TRBJ2-3; D is undetermined. This CDR3 comprises 12 residues. The V gene's germline CDR1 is MGHDK and CDR2 SYGVNS. The V end was cut by 7 bases, the J end by 0 bases, with 5 bases between. In nucleotides, the CDR3 is TGTGCCAGCACGTTCAGCACAGATACGCAGTATTTT. Its translation: CASTFSTDTQYF.

This rearrangement joins TRBV30 to TRBJ2-7; D is unresolved. The germline V and J ends were trimmed by 7 bases and 0 bases, with 13 bases remaining between them. The CDR3 is 13 amino acids. Germline-derived CDR1 and CDR2 are GTSNPN and SVGIG (reference sequence). CDR3 region: CASLAFNSYEQYF. CDR3 sequence (DNA): TGTGCCTCACTTGCTTTTAACTCCTACGAGCAGTACTTC.

The sample holds a few counts of this clone. This chain links TRBV9 with TRBJ2-3; no definite D call. V lost 0 bases and J 0 bases, leaving 11 bases between the germline ends. The CDR3 is 16 residues long. Per germline, CDR1 SGDLS and CDR2 YYNGEE. The CDR3 DNA sequence: TGTGCCAGCAGCGTAGAGCCCCGCCCAAGCACAGATACGCAGTATTTT. This codes for CASSVEPRPSTDTQYF.

The rearrangement uses TRBV9 and TRBJ2-5; 9 bases agree with TRBD2. This CDR3 comprises 15 residues. Germline lookup yields CDR1 SGDLS and CDR2 YYNGEE. J gave up 5 bases and V 3 bases, and 8 bases lay outside the gene matches. For the CDR3, the DNA is TGTGCCAGCAGCGAAATAGCGGGAGTGAATGAGACCCAGTACTTC. Its translation: CASSEIAGVNETQYF.

The chain couples TRBV12-5 to TRBJ2-5; tentatively, D is TRBD2 (5 bases). The germline V and J ends were trimmed by 6 bases and 10 bases, with 18 bases remaining between them. The length of the CDR3 is 13 residues. Germline lookup yields CDR1 LGHNT and CDR2 FRNRAP. The CDR3 spells CASGTQLMGSQYF. The DNA for the CDR3 is TGTGCTAGTGGGACCCAATTGATGGGGAGCCAGTACTTC.

The chain carries TRBV5-1 and TRBJ1-4, with TRBD1 matching 7 bases. With V trimmed by 4 bases and J by 4 bases, 4 bases remained unmatched. The CDR3 extends over 14 amino acids. In germline, CDR1 is SGHRS, CDR2 YFSETQ. CDR3 sequence (DNA): TGCGCCAGCAGCCCCGGGACAGTTAATGAAAAACTGTTTTTT. This sequence encodes CASSPGTVNEKLFF.

This chain uses TRBV18 with TRBJ2-7, with 13 bases aligning to TRBD2. Germline V gene data show CDR1 as KGHSH and CDR2 as LQKENI. Trimming cost V 6 bases and J 1 base; bases outside gene matches: 6. This CDR3 has 16 amino acids. As DNA, the CDR3 is TGTGCCAGCTCCTCGGGACTAGCGGGGATTTCCTACGAGCAGTACGTC. Its translation is CASSSGLAGISYEQYV.

This clone was picked up a small number of times. The J gene is TRBJ2-3, the V gene TRBV19, with TRBD2 matching over 7 bases. The CDR3 runs 16 residues. V lost 5 bases to trimming and J lost 2 bases; unmatched junction nucleotides: 10. Germline values: CDR1 LNHDA, CDR2 SQIVND (reference sequence). The CDR3: CASSPNRDYLTDTQYF. The CDR3, as DNA: TGTGCCAGTAGTCCAAACCGGGACTACCTCACAGATACGCAGTATTTT.

This clone came up a few times. The chain has TRBV7-8 and TRBJ2-1; 7 bases map to TRBD1. The germline CDR1 and CDR2 sequences are SGHVS and FQNEAQ. The V and J ends lost 6 bases and 0 bases, in that order; junction bases with no gene match: 11. This CDR3 spans 17 amino acids. In DNA form, the CDR3 reads TGTGCCAGCAGACAGTCTCTCCGGGACAGCTCCTACAATGAGCAGTTCTTC. It is translated as CASRQSLRDSSYNEQFF.

Here the CDR3 DNA reads TGCGCCAGCAGCTTCCAGGGTAACAATGAGCAGTTCTTC. Amino acid sequence: CASSFQGNNEQFF. The chain links TRBV5-1 to TRBJ2-1; maybe TRBD1 (5 bases). CDR3 length: 13 residues. The V end lost 2 bases, the J end lost 5 bases, and 8 bases lay between the germline ends. Germline V gene lookup returns CDR1 SGHRS and CDR2 YFSETQ.

This clone was detected a few times. The chain joins TRBV6-6 to TRBJ1-2; no firm D call. Germline CDR1 is MNHNY and CDR2 is SVGAGI (reference sequence). V lost 5 bases to trimming and J lost 2 bases, with 12 bases between them. The CDR3 contains 14 residues. The CDR3 is CASSPGRFNYGYTF. The CDR3 nucleotides read TGTGCCAGCAGTCCGGGGAGATTCAACTATGGCTACACCTTC.

The J gene is TRBJ2-7, the V gene TRBV5-1; D perhaps matches TRBD2 (5 bases). CDR1 and CDR2 (germline): SGHRS, YFSETQ. The CDR3 is 13 residues long. Between the trimmed V and J ends, which lost 3 bases and 7 bases, there was a span of 14 bases. The CDR3 spells CASSSRTPREQYV. The DNA of the CDR3 is TGCGCCAGCAGCTCCAGGACTCCTCGGGAGCAGTACGTC.

The DNA for the CDR3 is TGTGCCAGCAAAGGGACAGGGAACACTGAAGCTTTCTTT. Translated: CASKGTGNTEAFF. This chain connects TRBV28 to TRBJ1-1; 8 bases are shared with TRBD1. Trimming took 7 bases from V and 1 from J; bases not matched to a gene: 2. Germline V gene data show CDR1 as MDHEN and CDR2 as SYDVKM. There are 13 residues in the CDR3.

This clone was detected a few times. The chain links TRBV28 to TRBJ2-7; 8 bases are shared with TRBD2. Germline values: CDR1 MDHEN, CDR2 SYDVKM. The CDR3 consists of 16 residues. The J segment lost 3 bases and the V segment lost 5 bases, leaving 12 bases of the junction unmatched. CDR3 in amino acids: CASSTPWTSSDYEQYF. In DNA, the CDR3 is TGTGCCAGCAGTACCCCCTGGACTAGCAGTGACTACGAGCAGTACTTC.

The V gene is TRBV18, the J gene TRBJ2-7, with D hard to call. There are 13 residues in the CDR3. Trimming cost V 0 bases and J 5 bases, with 8 bases left between them. Germline V gene lookup returns CDR1 KGHSH and CDR2 LQKENI. The CDR3 sequence: CASSPPTLNEQYV. In DNA form, the CDR3 reads TGTGCCAGCTCACCACCGACATTGAACGAGCAGTACGTC.